Each of the 32 T cell receptor beta chains below was sequenced from the same sample in a study of T cells in Graves' hyperthyroidism and ophthalmopathy. The source material, RNA transcripts, was used to amplify TCR beta CDR3 regions. HTBI primers were used for first-round RT-PCR of the TCR CDR3. TCRdb recomputed calls from the multiplex PCR reads with MiXCR, one row per CDR3 protein. Among roughly 500,000 distinct CDR3 sequences listed, around 50% were seen once. Sequenced sample: peripheral blood or thyroid tissue (not recorded which). These TCRs come from an adult woman with Graves' disease, either hyperthyroidism or ophthalmopathy (not recorded which).

The CDR3 DNA is TGTGCCAGCAGCCCGGGGCGGGGGGCAGGAGAGACCCAGTACTTC. It encodes CASSPGRGAGETQYF. The chain carries TRBV9 and TRBJ2-5; 8 bases are a match to TRBD2. Per germline, CDR1 SGDLS and CDR2 YYNGEE. V shed 4 bases and J 4 bases; nucleotides not matched to a gene: 9. The CDR3 loop spans 15 amino acids.

The rearrangement links TRBV9 to TRBJ1-5; D gene uncertain. CDR3 size: 13 residues. Trimming pared 0 bases from V and 6 bases from J, leaving 7 bases between. Germline values: CDR1 SGDLS, CDR2 YYNGEE. The CDR3 spells CASSVGGVQPQHF. CDR3 in DNA: TGTGCCAGCAGCGTAGGTGGGGTTCAGCCCCAGCATTTT.

This chain links TRBV6-2 or TRBV6-3 with TRBJ1-1, with unresolved D. The CDR3 extends over 15 amino acids. The V gene's germline CDR1 is MNHEY and CDR2 SVGEGT. V was pared by 5 bases and J by 11 bases, with 24 bases between. CDR3: CASSPSERANVGAFF. CDR3 in DNA: TGTGCCAGCAGTCCCTCGGAGAGGGCAAATGTTGGGGCTTTCTTT.

This sequence joins TRBV15 and TRBJ2-5, with D possibly TRBD1 on 5 matching bases. The CDR3 length is 13 residues. The germline V gene has CDR1 LNHNV and CDR2 YYDKDF (reference sequence). V lost 1 base to trimming and J lost 5 bases, with 8 bases between them. The CDR3 sequence: CATSRGPGETQYF. The DNA for the CDR3 is TGTGCCACCAGCAGAGGGCCAGGGGAGACCCAGTACTTC. The full variable domain, rest sourced from reference TRBV15 and TRBJ2-5, is DAMVIQNPRYQVTQFGKPVTLSCSQTLNHNVMYWYQQKSSQAPKLLFHYYDKDFNNEADTPDNFQSRRPNTSFCFLDIRSPGLGDTAMYLCATSRGPGETQYFGPGTRLLVL.

This clonotype was detected many times. V is TRBV19 and J is TRBJ2-7; D is possibly TRBD2 (7 bases). In germline, CDR1 is LNHDA, CDR2 SQIVND (reference sequence). The CDR3 is made up of 18 amino acids. Trimming cost V 4 bases and J 6 bases, with 28 bases left between them. The CDR3 reads CASSNPSRGGVSLSEQYF. As DNA, the CDR3 is TGTGCCAGTAGTAACCCCTCTAGGGGGGGCGTATCCTTGAGCGAGCAGTACTTC. The whole variable domain, remainder taken from reference TRBV19 and TRBJ2-7, is DGGITQSPKYLFRKEGQNVTLSCEQNLNHDAMYWYRQDPGQGLRLIYYSQIVNDFQKGDIAEGYSVSREKKESFPLTVTSAQKNPTAFYLCASSNPSRGGVSLSEQYFGPGTRLTVT.

CDR3 protein: CATSRDRGGVAYGYTF. The CDR3 nucleotides are TGTGCCACCAGCAGAGATCGAGGGGGTGTTGCCTATGGCTACACCTTC. The genes are TRBV15 and TRBJ1-2, with D possibly being TRBD1 (6 bases). Trimming cost V 0 bases and J 4 bases, with 15 bases left between them. Per the germline V gene, CDR1 is LNHNV and CDR2 is YYDKDF (reference sequence). The CDR3 totals 16 residues.

This clonotype came up many times. The chain links TRBV29-1 to TRBJ1-2; 7 nucleotides align to TRBD1. V dropped 4 bases and J dropped 4; count of bases not matched to a gene: 9. The V gene's germline CDR1 is SQVTM and CDR2 ANQGSEA. This CDR3 contains 14 residues. CDR3 DNA: TGCAGCGTTGCGAGCCAGGGGGAAGGCTATGGCTACACCTTC. Its protein is CSVASQGEGYGYTF. Complete variable domain (other parts from reference TRBV29-1 and TRBJ1-2): SAVISQKPSRDICQRGTSLTIQCQVDSQVTMMFWYRQQPGQSLTLIATANQGSEATYESGFVIDKFPISRPNLTFSTLTVSNMSPEDSSIYLCSVASQGEGYGYTFGSGTRLTVV.

This clonotype was observed many times. The chain recombines TRBV20-1 with TRBJ1-1, with D possibly matching TRBD1 (5 bases). This CDR3 is built from 14 residues. Germline V gives CDR1 DFQATT, CDR2 SNEGSKA (reference sequence). The V end lost 4 bases, the J end lost 2 bases, and 14 bases lay between the germline ends. In DNA form, the CDR3 reads TGCAGTGCTACCGACCCGACAGCCAACACTGAAGCTTTCTTT. Its protein product is CSATDPTANTEAFF.

V and J are TRBV7-9 and TRBJ1-2; perhaps TRBD1 as D (6 bases). V lost 5 bases, J lost 4 bases, and 14 bases lay in between. Per the germline V gene, CDR1 is SEHNR and CDR2 is FQNEAQ (reference sequence). The CDR3 is made up of 14 amino acids. The CDR3 sequence is CASSPGASPYGYTF. The CDR3 bases are TGTGCCAGCAGCCCGGGGGCCAGTCCCTATGGCTACACCTTC.

The V and J genes are TRBV2 and TRBJ1-5; tentatively, D is TRBD1 (5 bases). Between the trimmed V and J ends, which lost 0 bases and 10 bases, there was a span of 10 bases. There are 13 residues in the CDR3. Germline V lookup: CDR1 SNHLY, CDR2 FYNNEI. The CDR3 here is CASSEAGGDPQHF. DNA of the CDR3: TGTGCCAGCAGTGAAGCGGGGGGGGACCCCCAGCATTTT.

This clonotype has ten or more counts. The chain combines TRBV4-1 with TRBJ2-7; D is undetermined. The ends were cut back, 0 bases at V and 6 bases at J, with 15 bases in the middle. The CDR3 totals 15 residues. Germline lookup yields CDR1 MGHRA and CDR2 YSYEKL. The CDR3 sequence: CASSQEVTFESEQYF. The CDR3 nucleotides read TGCGCCAGCAGCCAAGAAGTAACTTTCGAAAGCGAGCAGTACTTC.

This clonotype was recorded at least ten times. CDR3 sequence: CASSSRTGQKSSYEQYF. In DNA form, the CDR3 reads TGTGCCAGCAGTTCGCGCACGGGACAGAAGAGCTCCTACGAGCAGTACTTC. The V gene is TRBV12-3 or TRBV12-4, the J gene TRBJ2-7, with 7 bases aligning to TRBD1. The CDR3 is 17 residues long. The junction had 12 bases not matched to a gene; V was cut back by 4 bases and J by 0 bases.

Points on this clonotype: The junction does not match germline at one end; this may be a read error. The rearrangement links TRBV10-3 to TRBJ2-6, with 10 nucleotides matching TRBD2. The CDR3 has 17 residues. The germline gives CDR1 ENHRY, CDR2 SYGVKD. CDR3 nucleotide sequence: TGTGCCACCAGTGAGGTAGCGGGGGGCTCTGGGGCCAACGTCCTGACTTTC. It codes for CATSEVAGGSGANVLTF.

This clonotype was detected only a few times. J is TRBJ2-7 and V is TRBV4-1, with 7 nucleotides matching TRBD1. Trimming cost V 4 bases and J 0 bases; bases outside gene matches: 6. CDR1 is MGHRA, CDR2 YSYEKL, per germline. This CDR3 is built from 15 residues. This CDR3 is CASSPADRLSYEQYF. CDR3 nucleotides: TGCGCCAGCAGCCCCGCGGACAGGCTCTCCTACGAGCAGTACTTC.

This chain links TRBV2 with TRBJ1-1, with 7 bases lining up with TRBD1. The J segment lost 4 bases and the V segment lost 7 bases, leaving 9 bases of the junction unmatched. The CDR3 runs to 14 residues. Germline values: CDR1 SNHLY, CDR2 FYNNEI. CDR3 bases: TGTGCCAGCATTTCGACAGGGCATGGCACTGAAGCTTTCTTT. Its translation is CASISTGHGTEAFF.

This clonotype appeared a few times. Relative to the germline gene, one junction end is altered; a read error may explain this. This chain uses TRBV7-9 with TRBJ2-7; no reliable D call. The CDR3 spans 15 residues. Germline CDR1 reads SEHNR; CDR2 reads FQNEAQ (reference sequence). The CDR3, as DNA: TGCGCCAGCAGCCAAGGTTGGGCCGGAGAATACGAGCAGTACTTC. It encodes CASSQGWAGEYEQYF.

This clonotype was counted once. The chain joins TRBV7-2 to TRBJ1-2, with D tentatively TRBD1 (6 bases). Germline-derived CDR1 and CDR2 are SGHTA and FQGNSA. V was trimmed by 5 bases and J by 7 bases, leaving 17 bases between them. The CDR3 loop spans 14 amino acids. In DNA form, the CDR3 reads TGTGCCAGCAGCCTCGACAGGAGGCGGGTTGGCTACACCTTC. Amino acids: CASSLDRRRVGYTF. The whole variable domain, remainder taken from reference TRBV7-2 and TRBJ1-2, is GAGVSQSPSNKVTEKGKDVELRCDPISGHTALYWYRQSLGQGLEFLIYFQGNSAPDKSGLPSDRFSAERTGGSVSTLTIQRTQQEDSAVYLCASSLDRRRVGYTFGSGTRLTVV.

This clonotype was detected many times. V and J are TRBV2 and TRBJ2-7; D is ambiguous. V dropped 1 base and J dropped 3 bases, with 4 bases sitting between them. The germline gives CDR1 SNHLY, CDR2 FYNNEI. The CDR3 extends over 12 amino acids. Here the CDR3 reads CASSEGLYEQYF. The CDR3, as DNA: TGTGCCAGCAGTGAAGGGCTCTACGAGCAGTACTTC.

This chain links TRBV7-9 with TRBJ2-7; 10 bases map to TRBD1. The CDR3 covers 15 residues. Losses at the gene ends were 5 bases for V and 5 bases for J; bases not matched to a gene: 9. Looked up from germline, CDR1 is SEHNR and CDR2 is FQNEAQ (reference sequence). Here the CDR3 DNA reads TGTGCCAGCAGCCACCGGGACAGGGGTATCCACGAGCAGTACTTC. Translation: CASSHRDRGIHEQYF.

This clonotype was detected many times. Written as DNA, the CDR3 is TGTGCCATCAGTGACAAGGGGCCCCAGCATTTT. Translated: CAISDKGPQHF. The chain employs TRBV10-3 and TRBJ1-5; D uncertain. CDR1 is ENHRY and CDR2 is SYGVKD in the germline V gene. The CDR3 is made up of 11 amino acids. V was pared by 3 bases and J by 9 bases, with 6 bases between.

The V call is TRBV28, the J call TRBJ2-5, with a tentative D call TRBD1 (6 bases). There are 12 residues in the CDR3. Germline CDR1 is MDHEN and CDR2 is SYDVKM. Trimming stripped 5 bases from V and 14 bases from J, with 18 bases between. CDR3 amino acids: CASSLGTRGKYF. DNA for the CDR3: TGTGCCAGCAGTCTCGGGACAAGGGGCAAATACTTC.

Turning to this clonotype: A read error may account for a junction end that differs from germline. The chain recombines TRBV5-4 with TRBJ2-5; no definite D call. CDR3 length: 13 amino acids. Germline V lookup: CDR1 SGHNT, CDR2 YYREEE (reference sequence). The CDR3 DNA reads as TGTGCCAGCTTGACTCTGTACCAAGAGCCCCAGTACTTC. It codes for CASLTLYQEPQYF. Combining the CDR3 with reference TRBV5-4 and TRBJ2-5 gives the whole variable domain ETGVTQSPTHLIKTRGQQVTLRCSSQSGHNTVSWYQQALGQGPQFIFQYYREEENGRGNFPPRFSGLQFPNYSSELNVNALELDDSALYLCASLTLYQEPQYFGPGTRLLVL.

The J gene is TRBJ2-7, the V gene TRBV3-1; D ambiguous. The CDR3 is made up of 13 amino acids. Germline V gene data show CDR1 as LGHDT and CDR2 as YNNKEL (reference sequence). Trimming cost V 0 bases and J 9 bases, with 12 bases left between them. The CDR3 nucleotides read TGTGCCAGCAGCCAAGAGCCCCTGGTAGGGCAGTACTTC. Encoded protein: CASSQEPLVGQYF.

This rearrangement joins TRBV9 to TRBJ1-1; D perhaps matches TRBD1 (5 bases). Germline V gives CDR1 SGDLS, CDR2 YYNGEE. The CDR3 runs to 16 residues. Trimming pared 2 bases from V and 10 bases from J, leaving 24 bases between. The CDR3 loop is CASSVEDQGDLAGAFF. In DNA form, the CDR3 reads TGTGCCAGCAGCGTTGAAGATCAGGGCGATTTGGCGGGAGCTTTCTTT.

CDR3 coding DNA: TGTGCCAGCAGCTTAATTCAGGGGGAAGGTACTGAAGCTTTCTTT. It translates to CASSLIQGEGTEAFF. The chain recombines TRBV7-8 with TRBJ1-1; 7 positions agree with TRBD1. The ends lost 2 bases at V and 5 bases at J; junction bases unmatched: 8. The length of the CDR3 is 15 residues. Germline CDR1 SGHVS, CDR2 FQNEAQ.

The chain employs TRBV7-9 and TRBJ2-7; no clear D. The germline V gene has CDR1 SEHNR and CDR2 FQNEAQ (reference sequence). This CDR3 has 15 residues. V was cut by 5 bases and J by 9 bases, with 23 bases left in between. DNA of the CDR3: TGTGCCAGCAGCCCTTGGGCCACCACATCTGACTCGCAGTACTTC. Translation gives CASSPWATTSDSQYF.

This clonotype has at least ten counts. This sequence joins TRBV15 and TRBJ1-1; D gene ambiguous. This CDR3 contains 14 residues. Trimming took off 0 bases at V and 0 bases at J, with 5 bases between the two ends. Germline CDR1 reads LNHNV; CDR2 reads YYDKDF (reference sequence). CDR3 coding DNA: TGTGCCACCAGCAGAGATCCGGTGAACACTGAAGCTTTCTTT. It yields the protein CATSRDPVNTEAFF.

The chain has TRBV7-6 and TRBJ1-6, with D unclear. The CDR3 runs 13 residues. Germline-derived CDR1 and CDR2 are SGHVS and FNYEAQ. The germline V and J ends were trimmed by 2 bases and 8 bases, with 7 bases remaining between them. The CDR3 reads CASSLSADSPLHF. In DNA, the CDR3 is TGTGCCAGCAGCTTATCCGCGGATTCACCCCTCCACTTT.

The table lists this clonotype with a few counts. In DNA form, the CDR3 reads TGTGCCAGTAGTATTCTCCCTCCGGGACAGGATTTCTCGTCACCCCTCCACTTT. Translated: CASSILPPGQDFSSPLHF. This chain links TRBV19 with TRBJ1-6, with 8 bases identical to TRBD1. The junction had 17 bases not matched to a gene; V was cut back by 3 bases and J by 10 bases. Germline V CDR1 and CDR2: LNHDA, SQIVND (reference sequence). CDR3 length equals 18 residues.

The V gene is TRBV6-5, the J gene TRBJ1-1; a possible D gene is TRBD1 (6 bases). The CDR3 runs 17 residues. Germline V lookup: CDR1 MNHEY, CDR2 SVGAGI. Trimming took off 6 bases at V and 4 bases at J, with 24 bases between the two ends. This chain's CDR3 is CASSLHLRGARRTEAFF. The CDR3 DNA reads as TGTGCCAGCAGCCTACACCTACGGGGGGCGCGTCGCACTGAAGCTTTCTTT.

The chain employs TRBV7-3 and TRBJ2-7; the D gene is possibly TRBD2 (6 bases). V dropped 8 bases and J dropped 2 bases, with 16 bases sitting between them. Germline values: CDR1 SGHTA, CDR2 FQGTGA. The CDR3 loop spans 14 amino acids. In DNA form, the CDR3 reads TGTGCCAGCTCCCAAGGTGGGAGGCCCTACGAGCAGTACTTC. This codes for CASSQGGRPYEQYF.

This clonotype was detected ten times or more. V and J are TRBV20-1 and TRBJ2-5; TRBD2 matches 11 bases. Trimming at V came to 3 bases and at J to 4 bases, leaving 7 bases not matched to a gene. Germline V gives CDR1 DFQATT, CDR2 SNEGSKA (reference sequence). The CDR3 spans 15 residues. The CDR3 is CSASFPSGRRETQYF. The CDR3 DNA is TGCAGTGCTAGTTTCCCTAGCGGGAGGAGAGAGACCCAGTACTTC.